This TCR beta chain was found in a study of blood T cells in healthy people across ages. Comments on this clonotype: What it recognizes is unknown.

A J-beta primer mix and a sample-barcoded 5' primer were used in a second PCR of roughly 6 to 12 cycles. TCRdb re-called the 5' RACE reads through MiXCR, storing one row per CDR3 protein. The table includes under 2 million distinct CDR3 sequences, about 35% detected once. Researchers collected about 10 milliliters of peripheral blood from every single donor. From germline, CDR1 is SEHNR and CDR2 FQNEAQ (reference sequence). The CDR3 consists of 17 residues. V was clipped by 4 bases and J by 1 base, with 18 bases between them. Study-level points and caveats: In older individuals, TCR beta diversity per million T cells was lower, falling roughly linearly with age. Naive T cell percentage by flow cytometry tracked strongly with beta diversity.

The sequenced sample consisted of blood. The receptor's source is a woman younger than 45 in good health. The chain links TRBV7-9 to TRBJ2-3; no clear D. This CDR3 is CASSSPGPTTRTDTQYF. CDR3 nucleotides: TGTGCCAGCAGCTCGCCGGGCCCTACAACTCGCACAGATACGCAGTATTTT.